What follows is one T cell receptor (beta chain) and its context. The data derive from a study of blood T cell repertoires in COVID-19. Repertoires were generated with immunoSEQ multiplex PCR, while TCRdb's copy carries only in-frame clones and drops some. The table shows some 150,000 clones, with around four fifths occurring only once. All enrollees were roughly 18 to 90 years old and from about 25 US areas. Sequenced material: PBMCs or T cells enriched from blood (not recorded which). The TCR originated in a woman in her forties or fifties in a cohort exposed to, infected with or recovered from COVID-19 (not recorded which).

The CDR3 sequence is CSVARGSSGNEQFF. The CDR3 region has the DNA TGCAGCGTTGCTCGCGGGAGCTCGGGTAATGAGCAGTTCTTC. The chain combines TRBV29-1 with TRBJ2-1; 7 bases are a match to TRBD2. The CDR3 consists of 14 residues. CDR1 is SQVTM, CDR2 ANQGSEA, per germline. The ends lost 4 bases at V and 7 bases at J; junction bases unmatched: 10.